The clone carrying this T cell receptor (beta chain) was found once. The source of the sample is a study of blood T cell repertoires in COVID-19. Study-level background: From the United States, Italy and Spain came samples of acute and convalescent COVID-19. T cells, B-cell-depleted T cells, or PBMCs supplied cDNA or gDNA.

CDR1 and CDR2 (germline): LNHDA, SQIVND (reference sequence). V was pared by 10 bases and J by 7 bases, with 17 bases between. This CDR3 contains 13 residues. Study processing details: Reference gene primer amplification in the assay estimated nucleated cell counts. The repertoire was sequenced with immunoSEQ multiplex PCR; TCRdb's copy has only in-frame clones and lacks some. V and J calls and clone size are as listed in that table; D and trimming were resolved from the DNA. The table has about 140,000 clones, almost 80% seen once. The clonotype was recovered from a man aged 45-65 years with active or convalescent COVID-19. The V gene is TRBV19, the J gene TRBJ1-5; a possible D gene is TRBD1 (5 bases). The sequenced sample consisted of peripheral blood. CDR3 sequence reads: CATGGKERQPQHF. The CDR3 region has the DNA TGTGCCACGGGGGGAAAAGAGAGGCAGCCCCAGCATTTT.